These T cell receptor beta chains were read from a single sample in a study of T cell responses to AZD1222 COVID-19 vaccine. Method: immunoSEQ multiplex PCR; TCRdb's copy keeps in-frame clones and lacks some. The sample has about 130,000 clones, about 91% seen once. The starting material was peripheral blood, obtained on day 0 of AZD1222 vaccination. These receptors were taken from an adult in good health. Each CDR3 is given with its conserved first and last residue. Each record gives: J gene, V gene, CDR3 protein.

>TRBJ2-3|TRBV25-1
CASSGGLLSTDTQYF
>TRBJ1-2|TRBV18
CASSPSGSNYGYTF
>TRBJ2-3|TRBV4-1
CASSQGLSGAHSTDTQYF
>TRBJ1-1|TRBV5-1
CASSLSGLNTEAFF
>TRBJ1-6|TRBV28
CASSSDSNSPLHF
>TRBJ2-7|TRBV7-9
CASSFSELAGGEQYF
>TRBJ2-7|TRBV11-1
CASSSPYDRPYEQYF
>TRBJ2-7|TRBV5-1
CASSLVPGQGEQYF
>TRBJ1-1|TRBV19
CASSSTPYSNTEAFF
>TRBJ1-5|TRBV6-5
CASSQQGFQPQHF
>TRBJ1-2|TRBV5-4
CASSLVNFGQGMGYGYTF
>TRBJ1-5|TRBV4-1
CASSQGDRGRDQPQHF
>TRBJ2-1|TRBV3-1/TRBV3-2
CASSQDHFDYNEQFF
>TRBJ2-5|TRBV6-5
CASSLDRDRGETQYF
>TRBJ2-5|TRBV5-1
CASTRGGGETQYF
>TRBJ1-2|TRBV19
CASTSLWGGYTF
>TRBJ1-5|TRBV7-2
CASSLGDQPQHF
>TRBJ1-3|TRBV5-1
CASSAGRQGAGNTIYF
>TRBJ2-5|TRBV10-2
CASSESRGSGKTQYF
>TRBJ1-1|TRBV19
CASSIVGGNTEAFF
>TRBJ1-2|TRBV6-5
CASSYSTGGYTF
>TRBJ1-6|TRBV4-1
CASSQDGTGAPLHF
>TRBJ1-5|TRBV12-3/TRBV12-4
CASSQGQNQPQHF
>TRBJ2-2|TRBV29-1
CSVEGGTTWNTGELFF
>TRBJ1-2|TRBV12-5
CASGTGASYSGYTF
>TRBJ2-2|TRBV24-1
CATSDHRGNTGELFF
>TRBJ1-1|TRBV19
CASSIGGHTEAFF
>TRBJ2-1|TRBV3-1/TRBV3-2
CASSHIGQQFF
>TRBJ2-1|TRBV5-4
CASSPAPGGVYNEQFF
>TRBJ1-2|TRBV19
CASSAGTTYGYTF
>TRBJ2-7|TRBV30
CAWSDPPRLAATYEQYF
>TRBJ1-6|TRBV12-3/TRBV12-4
CASTYEEDSPLHF
>TRBJ2-3|TRBV3-1/TRBV3-2
CASSQVADTQYF